Listed below are T cell receptor beta chains from one sample, sequenced in a study of blood T cells in healthy people across ages. TCRdb processed the 5' RACE reads anew with MiXCR; each CDR3 protein has one entry. The profile shows hundreds of thousands of distinct CDR3 sequences, roughly 50% of them singletons. The specimen was blood. These receptors were taken from a middle-aged man in good health. Each CDR3 is given with its conserved first and last residue. The D gene is left open where the match is weak. Clone size appears in some rows only: once, few, many, or a class for an expanded clone.

TRBJ2-7 TRBV5-4 - - CASSLLQGSCEQYF TGTGCCAGCAGCTTGCTACAGGGTTCGTGCGAGCAGTACTTC
TRBJ2-3 TRBV4-3 - TRBD1 CASSQATGIGTDTQYF TGCGCCAGCAGCCAAGCGACAGGGATTGGCACAGATACGCAGTATTTT
TRBJ2-5 TRBV6-1 few TRBD1 CASSLDRGVGETQYF TGTGCCAGCAGTCTGGACAGGGGGGTAGGGGAGACCCAGTACTTC
TRBJ2-7 TRBV9 few - CASSVATGAYEQYF TGTGCCAGCAGCGTAGCCACAGGAGCCTACGAGCAGTACTTC
TRBJ1-6 TRBV9 - TRBD1 CASSVGTGSSYNSPLHF TGTGCCAGCAGCGTAGGGACAGGGAGCTCCTATAATTCACCCCTCCACTTT
TRBJ2-5 TRBV6-5 - TRBD1 CASSPPLGQFQETQYF TGTGCCAGCAGCCCCCCCCTGGGACAGTTCCAAGAGACCCAGTACTTC
TRBJ1-2 TRBV4-1 - - CASSQGSSSYGYTF TGCGCCAGCAGCCAAGGCTCCAGCTCCTATGGCTACACCTTC
TRBJ2-4 TRBV7-2 - - CASSLIRDVWAKNIQYF TGTGCCAGTAGCTTGATCCGGGACGTATGGGCCAAAAACATTCAGTACTTC
TRBJ2-7 TRBV12-3/TRBV12-4 - TRBD2 CASSVGLAGDYEQYF TGTGCCAGCAGCGTAGGACTAGCGGGGGATTACGAGCAGTACTTC
TRBJ1-2 TRBV12-3/TRBV12-4 few - CASRPVGAVYGYTF TGTGCCAGCAGACCCGTTGGGGCGGTCTATGGCTACACCTTC